This T cell receptor beta chain was recorded in a study of T cell responses to AZD1222 COVID-19 vaccine. Method: immunoSEQ multiplex PCR; TCRdb's copy keeps in-frame clones and lacks some. The sample lists over 110,000 clones; about 93% were seen once. In regard to this clone: The antigen remains unidentified.

Study-wide points: Females outnumbered males among donors, who were mostly white British; clonal diversity was possibly underestimated. Researchers report vaccine-associated CD4 TCRs spanning spike, with dominance at 160-218 and 743-854. Reportedly, close to half of spike-specific TCRs are directed against unmutated variant regions.

Germline values: CDR1 SGHDT, CDR2 YYEEEE. V lost 1 base to trimming and J lost 4 bases, with 9 bases between them. The CDR3 consists of 13 residues. The sequence was collected from an adult in good health. This material consisted of peripheral blood, taken on day 0 of AZD1222 vaccination. The V gene is TRBV5-6, the J gene TRBJ2-7; D gene unclear. The CDR3 loop reads CASSLRAIYEQYF. The CDR3 DNA is TGTGCCAGCAGCTTGAGGGCCATTTACGAGCAGTACTTC. The whole variable domain, remainder taken from reference TRBV5-6 and TRBJ2-7, is DAGVTQSPTHLIKTRGQQVTLRCSPKSGHDTVSWYQQALGQGPQFIFQYYEEEERQRGNFPDRFSGHQFPNYSSELNVNALLLGDSALYLCASSLRAIYEQYFGPGTRLTVT.